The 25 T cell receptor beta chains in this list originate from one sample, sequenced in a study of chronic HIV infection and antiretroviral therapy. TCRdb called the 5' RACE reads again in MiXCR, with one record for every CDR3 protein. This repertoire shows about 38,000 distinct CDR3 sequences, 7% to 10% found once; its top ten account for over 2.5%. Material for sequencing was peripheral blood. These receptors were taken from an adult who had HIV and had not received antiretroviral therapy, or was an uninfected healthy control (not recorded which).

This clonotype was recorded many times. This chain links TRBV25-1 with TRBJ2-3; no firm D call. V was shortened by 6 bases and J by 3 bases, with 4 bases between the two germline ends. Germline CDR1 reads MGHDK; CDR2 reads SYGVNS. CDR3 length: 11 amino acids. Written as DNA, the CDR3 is TGTGCCAGCAGCGAAACAGATACGCAGTATTTT. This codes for CASSETDTQYF.

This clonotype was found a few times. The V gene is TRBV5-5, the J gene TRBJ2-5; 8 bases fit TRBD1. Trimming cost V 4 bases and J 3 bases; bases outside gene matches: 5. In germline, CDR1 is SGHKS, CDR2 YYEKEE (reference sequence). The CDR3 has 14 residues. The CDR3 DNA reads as TGTGCCAGCAGCCAAGCGGACAGGGAAGAGACCCAGTACTTC. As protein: CASSQADREETQYF.

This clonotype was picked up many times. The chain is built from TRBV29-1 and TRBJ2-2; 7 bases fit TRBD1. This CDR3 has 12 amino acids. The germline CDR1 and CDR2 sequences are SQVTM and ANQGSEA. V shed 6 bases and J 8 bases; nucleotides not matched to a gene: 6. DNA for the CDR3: TGCAGCGTGGTGACAGGGCGGGGGGAGCTGTTTTTT. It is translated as CSVVTGRGELFF.

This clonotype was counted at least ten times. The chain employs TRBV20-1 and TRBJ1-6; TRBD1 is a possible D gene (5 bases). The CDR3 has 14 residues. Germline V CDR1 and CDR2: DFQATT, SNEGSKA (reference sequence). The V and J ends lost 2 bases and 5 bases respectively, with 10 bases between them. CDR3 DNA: TGCAGTGCTAGAACAGGACACCATAATTCACCCCTCCACTTT. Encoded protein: CSARTGHHNSPLHF.

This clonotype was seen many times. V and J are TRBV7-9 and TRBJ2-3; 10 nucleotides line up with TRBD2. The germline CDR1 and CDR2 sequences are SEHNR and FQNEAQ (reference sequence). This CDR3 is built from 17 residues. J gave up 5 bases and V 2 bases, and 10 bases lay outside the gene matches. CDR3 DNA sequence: TGTGCCAGCAGCTTACTTCTAGCGGGAGCAACGGGAGATACGCAGTATTTT. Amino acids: CASSLLLAGATGDTQYF.

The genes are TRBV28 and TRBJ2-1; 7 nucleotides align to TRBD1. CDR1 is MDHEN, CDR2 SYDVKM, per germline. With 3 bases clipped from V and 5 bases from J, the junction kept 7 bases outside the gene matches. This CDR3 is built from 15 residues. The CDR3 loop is CASSFSGGMNNEQFF. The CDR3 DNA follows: TGTGCCAGCAGTTTTTCAGGGGGTATGAACAATGAGCAGTTCTTC.

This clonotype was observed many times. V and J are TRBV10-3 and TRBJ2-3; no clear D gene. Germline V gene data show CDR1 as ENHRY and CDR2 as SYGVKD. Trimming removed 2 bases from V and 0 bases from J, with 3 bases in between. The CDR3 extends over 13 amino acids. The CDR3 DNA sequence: TGTGCCATCAGTGAGGACAGCACAGATACGCAGTATTTT. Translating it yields CAISEDSTDTQYF.

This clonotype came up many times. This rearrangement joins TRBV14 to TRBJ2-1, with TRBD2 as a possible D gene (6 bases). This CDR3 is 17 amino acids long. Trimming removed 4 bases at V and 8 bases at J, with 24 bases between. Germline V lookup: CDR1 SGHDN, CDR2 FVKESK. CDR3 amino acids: CASSPSVRERSFHEQFF. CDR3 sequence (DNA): TGTGCCAGCAGCCCCAGCGTACGGGAGAGAAGTTTCCATGAGCAGTTCTTC.

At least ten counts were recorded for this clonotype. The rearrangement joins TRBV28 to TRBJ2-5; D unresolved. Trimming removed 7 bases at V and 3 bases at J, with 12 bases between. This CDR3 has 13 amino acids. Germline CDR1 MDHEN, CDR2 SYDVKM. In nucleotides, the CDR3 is TGTGCCAGCACTACGGACGTAGAAGAGACCCAGTACTTC. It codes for CASTTDVEETQYF.

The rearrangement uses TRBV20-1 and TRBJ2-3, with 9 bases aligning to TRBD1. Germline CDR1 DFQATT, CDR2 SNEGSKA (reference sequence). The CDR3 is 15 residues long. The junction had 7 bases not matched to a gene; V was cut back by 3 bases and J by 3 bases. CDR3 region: CSARHGTGRTDTQYF. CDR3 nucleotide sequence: TGCAGTGCTAGGCACGGGACAGGGAGGACAGATACGCAGTATTTT.

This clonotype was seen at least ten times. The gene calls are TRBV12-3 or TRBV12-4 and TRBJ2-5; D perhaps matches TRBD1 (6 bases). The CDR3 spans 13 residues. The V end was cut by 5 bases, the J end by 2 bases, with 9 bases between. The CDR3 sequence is CASSTGRQETQYF. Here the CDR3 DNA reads TGTGCCAGCAGTACAGGGCGGCAAGAGACCCAGTACTTC.

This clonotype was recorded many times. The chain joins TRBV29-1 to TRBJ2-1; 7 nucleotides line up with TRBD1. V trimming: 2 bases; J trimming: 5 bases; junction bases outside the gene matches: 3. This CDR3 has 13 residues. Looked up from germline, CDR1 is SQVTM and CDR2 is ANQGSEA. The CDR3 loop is CSVETGVDNEQFF. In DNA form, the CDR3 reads TGCAGCGTTGAAACAGGGGTTGACAATGAGCAGTTCTTC.

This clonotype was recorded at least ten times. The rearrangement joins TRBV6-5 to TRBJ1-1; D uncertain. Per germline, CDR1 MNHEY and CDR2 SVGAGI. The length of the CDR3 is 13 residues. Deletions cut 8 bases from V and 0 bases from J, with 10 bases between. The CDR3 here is CASGPILNTEAFF. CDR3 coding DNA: TGTGCCAGCGGGCCCATACTGAACACTGAAGCTTTCTTT.

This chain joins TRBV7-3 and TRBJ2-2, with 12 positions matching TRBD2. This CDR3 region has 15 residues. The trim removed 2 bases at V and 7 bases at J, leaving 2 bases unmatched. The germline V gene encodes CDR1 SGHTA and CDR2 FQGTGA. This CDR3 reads CASSLRLAGVGELFF. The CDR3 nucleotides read TGTGCCAGCAGCTTACGACTAGCGGGAGTCGGGGAGCTGTTTTTT.

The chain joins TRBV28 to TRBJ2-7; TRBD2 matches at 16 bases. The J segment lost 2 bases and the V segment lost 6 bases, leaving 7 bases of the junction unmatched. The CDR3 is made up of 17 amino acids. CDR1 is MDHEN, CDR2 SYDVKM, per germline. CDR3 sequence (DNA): TGTGCCAGCAGAACCGGGACTAGCGGGAGGGGCACCTACGAGCAGTACTTC. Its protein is CASRTGTSGRGTYEQYF. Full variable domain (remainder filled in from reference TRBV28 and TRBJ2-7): DVKVTQSSRYLVKRTGEKVFLECVQDMDHENMFWYRQDPGLGLRLIYFSYDVKMKEKGDIPEGYSVSREKKERFSLILESASTNQTSMYLCASRTGTSGRGTYEQYFGPGTRLTVT.

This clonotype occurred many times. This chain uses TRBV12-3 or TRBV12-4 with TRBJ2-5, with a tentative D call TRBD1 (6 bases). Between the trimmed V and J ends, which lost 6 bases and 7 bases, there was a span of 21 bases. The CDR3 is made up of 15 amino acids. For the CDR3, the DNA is TGTGCCAGCAGCTCCTTGGGCACAGGGTCGGTGACCCAGTACTTC. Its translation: CASSSLGTGSVTQYF.

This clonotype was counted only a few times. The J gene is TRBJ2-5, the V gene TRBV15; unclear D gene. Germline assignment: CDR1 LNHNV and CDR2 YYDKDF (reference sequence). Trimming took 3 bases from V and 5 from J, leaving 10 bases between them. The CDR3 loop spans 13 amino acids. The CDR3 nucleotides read TGTGCCACCAGCAGTCCCCCGGTGGAGACCCAGTACTTC. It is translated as CATSSPPVETQYF. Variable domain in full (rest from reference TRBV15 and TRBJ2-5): DAMVIQNPRYQVTQFGKPVTLSCSQTLNHNVMYWYQQKSSQAPKLLFHYYDKDFNNEADTPDNFQSRRPNTSFCFLDIRSPGLGDTAMYLCATSSPPVETQYFGPGTRLLVL.

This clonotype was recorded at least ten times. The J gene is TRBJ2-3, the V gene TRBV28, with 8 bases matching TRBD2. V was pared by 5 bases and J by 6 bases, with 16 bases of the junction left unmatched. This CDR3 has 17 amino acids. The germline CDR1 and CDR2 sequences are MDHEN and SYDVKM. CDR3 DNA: TGTGCCAGCAGTAAATCCCGGGTAGCGGGACTTTTGGATACGCAGTATTTT. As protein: CASSKSRVAGLLDTQYF.

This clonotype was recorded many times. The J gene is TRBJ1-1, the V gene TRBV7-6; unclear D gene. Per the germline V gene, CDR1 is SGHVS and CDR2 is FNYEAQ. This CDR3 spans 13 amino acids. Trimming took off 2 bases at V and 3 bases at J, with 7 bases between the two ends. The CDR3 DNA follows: TGTGCCAGCAGCTTAAACCCCGACACTGAAGCTTTCTTT. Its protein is CASSLNPDTEAFF.

Here the CDR3 reads CASSLSGNTGELFF. The CDR3 coding sequence is TGTGCCAGCAGCTTAAGCGGGAACACCGGGGAGCTGTTTTTT. The chain has TRBV7-3 and TRBJ2-2; D ambiguous. The germline CDR1 and CDR2 sequences are SGHTA and FQGTGA. The V and J ends lost 1 base and 1 base respectively, with 4 bases between them. This CDR3 region has 14 residues. The full variable domain, its missing parts supplied by reference TRBV7-3 and TRBJ2-2, is GAGVSQTPSNKVTEKGKYVELRCDPISGHTALYWYRQSLGQGPEFLIYFQGTGAADDSGLPNDRFFAVRPEGSVSTLKIQRTERGDSAVYLCASSLSGNTGELFFGEGSRLTVL.

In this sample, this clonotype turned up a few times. DNA for the CDR3: TGCAGCGCTCCCCTCCCAGACAGGGGGATTAATGAGCAGTTCTTC. As protein: CSAPLPDRGINEQFF. The chain joins TRBV29-1 to TRBJ2-1, with 9 bases matching TRBD1. The CDR3 covers 15 residues. The V gene end was trimmed by 7 bases and the J gene end by 7 bases; junction bases not matched to a gene: 14. The V gene's germline CDR1 is SQVTM and CDR2 ANQGSEA.

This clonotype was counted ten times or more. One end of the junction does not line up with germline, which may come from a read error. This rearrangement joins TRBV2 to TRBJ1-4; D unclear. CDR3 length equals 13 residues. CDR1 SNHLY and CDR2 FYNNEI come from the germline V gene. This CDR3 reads CASSLAPLDGRRF. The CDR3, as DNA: TGTGCCAGCAGCCTTGCCCCCTTGGACGGACGACGTTTT.

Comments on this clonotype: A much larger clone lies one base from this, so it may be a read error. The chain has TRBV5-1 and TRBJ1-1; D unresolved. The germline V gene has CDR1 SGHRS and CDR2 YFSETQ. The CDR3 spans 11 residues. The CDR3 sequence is CASTIGSETFF. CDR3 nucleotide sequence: TGCGCCAGCACCATTGGGTCTGAAACTTTCTTT.

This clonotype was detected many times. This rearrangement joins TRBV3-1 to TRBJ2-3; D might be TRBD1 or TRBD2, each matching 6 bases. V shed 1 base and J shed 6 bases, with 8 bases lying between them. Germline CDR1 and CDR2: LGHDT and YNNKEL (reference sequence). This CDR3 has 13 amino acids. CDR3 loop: CASSQAGADTQYF. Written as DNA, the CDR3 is TGTGCCAGCAGCCAAGCGGGGGCCGATACGCAGTATTTT.

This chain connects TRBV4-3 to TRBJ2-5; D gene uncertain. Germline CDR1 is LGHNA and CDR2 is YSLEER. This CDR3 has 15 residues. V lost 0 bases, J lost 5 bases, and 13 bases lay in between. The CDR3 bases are TGCGCCAGCAGCCAAGACACCACAGCTCTTGAGACCCAGTACTTC. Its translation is CASSQDTTALETQYF.